Sequencing of this TCR beta chain was carried out in a study of tissue T cells after allogeneic stem cell transplantation. Time point: mouse harvest day 14 after allogeneic transplant. Tail vein injection delivered 10^7 T-cell-depleted bone marrow cells and 10^6 splenic CD5+ T cells. B6 (H2b) cells into BALB/c (H2d) mice; tissues taken at day 7 or 14. Sequencing was performed with immunoSEQ multiplex PCR; in TCRdb, only in-frame clones are kept and a portion is missing. Found here are about 3,000 clones, 48% of them singletons; the top ten hold 25% to 35%. General study points: Motif-based clustering found tissue-specific repertoire signatures shared across patients, though few clones were shared.

On this clone itself: Its antigen is as yet unknown. Each gene name is a mouse one.

The sample taken for sequencing was lymph node tissue. The source is a female BALB/c mouse given C57BL/6 T cells with graft-versus-host disease after an allogeneic hematopoietic cell transplant.

The CDR3 sequence: CASSLGDKQNTLYF. Incomplete CDR3 DNA: TGTGCCAGCAGTCTGGGGGACAAACAAAACACCTTGTAC. The chain uses TRBV26 and TRBJ2-4; tentatively, D is TRBD1 (6 bases). Sequencing ends 1 residue short of the CDR3 end; the germline J gene provides the rest. Germline-derived CDR1 and CDR2 are KGHPV and FQNQEV (reference sequence). The length of the CDR3 is 14 residues. Trimming removed 2 bases at V and 3 bases at J, with 9 bases between.